This passage covers 14 T cell receptor gamma chains from one sample sequenced in a study of Vδ1+ human thymocytes. General observations from the study: Thymic TRG and TRD repertoires appeared highly polyclonal, with Gaussian CDR3 length distributions.

RNA was extracted from the cells and then reverse transcribed. The CDR3 regions were amplified by multiplex PCR from V-gene primers to a constant-region primer. TCRdb reprocessed the multiplex PCR reads through CATT. The sample lists approximately 40,000 gamma-chain clones, 20% to 25% seen once, with under 2% in the top ten. What these receptors recognize is not known. Sequenced sample: Vdelta1+ gamma-delta thymocytes from the thymus. Described subset: FACS-sorted CD3+ TCRalphabeta- TCRVdelta1+ TCRVdelta2- thymocytes. The receptors shown here come from a girl younger than two who had congenital heart surgery.

By share of the sample, this clone is medium-sized. Distinct nucleotide sequences in the sample also encode this CDR3. The gene calls are TRGV4 and TRGJ1 or TRGJ2. CDR3 length equals 11 residues. V dropped 0 bases and J dropped 7; count of bases not matched to a gene: 0. Germline CDR1 is EGSTGY and CDR2 is YDSYTSSV. The CDR3: CATWDGYKKLF. The CDR3 DNA reads as TGTGCCACCTGGGATGGGTATAAGAAACTCTTT.

Regarding this clone: Other DNA sequences in this sample translate to the same CDR3. The rearrangement uses TRGV4 and TRGJ1 or TRGJ2. Germline trimming cut 0 bases from V and 5 bases from J; bases unmatched to any gene: 4. CDR1 and CDR2 from the germline V gene are EGSTGY and YDSYTSSV. The CDR3 sequence is 13 residues long. This chain's CDR3 is CATWDGRHYKKLF. CDR3 nucleotide sequence: TGTGCCACCTGGGATGGGCGCCATTATAAGAAACTCTTT.

This chain links TRGV8 with TRGJP2. V lost 4 bases and J lost 1; bases outside the gene matches: 3. Per germline, CDR1 VENAVY and CDR2 YDSYNSRV. This CDR3 is 14 amino acids long. The CDR3 bases are TGTGCCACCTGGGAATTTAGTAGTGATTGGATCAAGACGTTT. Protein: CATWEFSSDWIKTF.

About this clone: This same CDR3 is encoded by further DNA sequences in the sample. The chain is built from TRGV9 and TRGJ1 or TRGJ2. Germline lookup yields CDR1 GITISATS and CDR2 ISYDGTV (reference sequence). The V and J ends lost 0 bases and 7 bases, in that order; junction bases with no gene match: 9. The length of the CDR3 is 14 residues. CDR3 region: CALWEVEEGYKKLF. CDR3 sequence (DNA): TGTGCCTTGTGGGAGGTGGAGGAAGGATATAAGAAACTCTTT.

Relative to its sample, this clone is medium-sized. Other DNA sequences in this sample translate to the same CDR3. This chain connects TRGV9 to TRGJ1 or TRGJ2. Germline values: CDR1 GITISATS, CDR2 ISYDGTV (reference sequence). CDR3 length: 13 residues. With 0 bases clipped from V and 6 bases from J, the junction kept 5 bases outside the gene matches. The CDR3 loop reads CALWEVHGYKKLF. The CDR3 nucleotides are TGTGCCTTGTGGGAGGTGCATGGTTATAAGAAACTCTTT.

The gene calls are TRGV5 and TRGJ1 or TRGJ2. CDR3 size: 15 residues. Germline-derived CDR1 and CDR2 are VINAFY and YDVSNSKD. The V segment lost 0 bases and the J segment 5 bases; nucleotides outside the gene matches: 10. The CDR3 here is CATWDRPTSNYKKLF. The CDR3 nucleotides read TGTGCCACCTGGGACAGGCCGACCTCTAATTATAAGAAACTCTTT.

V gene TRGV3 combines with J gene TRGJ1 or TRGJ2. CDR1 is VTNTFY, CDR2 YDVSTARD, per germline (reference sequence). The length of the CDR3 is 16 residues. With 0 bases clipped from V and 7 bases from J, the junction kept 15 bases outside the gene matches. CDR3 sequence (DNA): TGTGCCACCTGGGACAGGCGGGTCGGGGTAGGCTATAAGAAACTCTTT. Translated, it gives CATWDRRVGVGYKKLF.

By share of the sample, this clone is medium-sized. Just one base apart from a much larger clone, this may be a read error. This rearrangement joins TRGV8 to TRGJP2. V lost 5 bases, J lost 1 base, and 1 base stayed unmatched. Germline CDR1 is VENAVY and CDR2 is YDSYNSRV. CDR3 length equals 13 residues. DNA of the CDR3: TGTGCCACCTGGGTTAGTAGTGATTGGATCAAGACGTTT. It encodes CATWVSSDWIKTF.

This clone was observed a handful of times. The rearrangement links TRGV9 to TRGJ1 or TRGJ2. Germline V lookup: CDR1 GITISATS, CDR2 ISYDGTV (reference sequence). The length of the CDR3 is 13 residues. After removal of 3 bases from V and 2 bases from J, the junction contained 4 bases not matched to a gene. CDR3 region: CALWEYHYYKKLF. The DNA of the CDR3 is TGTGCCTTGTGGGAGTACCATTATTATAAGAAACTCTTT.

This clone was found a few times. Other nucleotide sequences from this sample produce the same CDR3. The J gene is TRGJ1 or TRGJ2, the V gene TRGV3. CDR3 length: 13 amino acids. The V and J ends lost 0 bases and 7 bases, in that order; junction bases with no gene match: 6. Germline-derived CDR1 and CDR2 are VTNTFY and YDVSTARD (reference sequence). The CDR3 sequence: CATWDRPCYKKLF. The DNA for the CDR3 is TGTGCCACCTGGGACAGGCCCTGCTATAAGAAACTCTTT.

This clone appeared a few times. V is TRGV2 and J is TRGJ1 or TRGJ2. The V gene end was trimmed by 2 bases and the J gene end by 2 bases; junction bases not matched to a gene: 6. The CDR3 extends over 14 amino acids. The germline CDR1 and CDR2 sequences are EGSNGY and YDSYNSKV. As DNA, the CDR3 is TGTGCCACCTGGGACGCAGTGGATTATTATAAGAAACTCTTT. Protein sequence: CATWDAVDYYKKLF.

A few counts support this clone. This CDR3 is also generated by other DNA sequences in the sample. This sequence joins TRGV9 and TRGJ1 or TRGJ2. The V gene's germline CDR1 is GITISATS and CDR2 ISYDGTV (reference sequence). With V trimmed by 4 bases and J by 4 bases, 4 bases remained unmatched. This CDR3 comprises 12 residues. The CDR3 here is CALWELYYKKLF. Here the CDR3 DNA reads TGTGCCTTGTGGGAATTATATTATAAGAAACTCTTT.

This clone has only a few counts. The chain carries TRGV8 and TRGJP1. V lost 3 bases, J lost 11 bases, and 9 bases stayed unmatched. The CDR3 covers 13 residues. CDR1 VENAVY and CDR2 YDSYNSRV come from the germline V gene. CDR3 nucleotide sequence: TGTGCCACCTGGGATGAAATTTGGTGGTTCAAGATATTT. As protein: CATWDEIWWFKIF.

This clone appeared a few times. The chain joins TRGV2 to TRGJ1 or TRGJ2. The V gene's germline CDR1 is EGSNGY and CDR2 YDSYNSKV. The CDR3 has 13 residues. After removal of 4 bases from V and 3 bases from J, the junction contained 6 bases not matched to a gene. In nucleotides, the CDR3 is TGTGCCACCTGGGATCTACTTTATTATAAGAAACTCTTT. Protein: CATWDLLYYKKLF.